This T cell receptor (beta chain) is drawn from a study of blood T cell repertoires in COVID-19. Whole-study context: Both acute and convalescent COVID-19 samples were obtained from the United States, Italy and Spain. T cells, B-cell-depleted T cells, or PBMCs supplied cDNA or gDNA.

This CDR3 comprises 14 residues. V lost 7 bases and J 5 bases, leaving 17 bases between the germline ends. Germline V CDR1 and CDR2: SGHAT, FQNNGV. Profiled with immunoSEQ multiplex PCR; TCRdb holds only in-frame clones, not every one. The sample carries tens of thousands of clones, under 90% recorded once. This receptor was obtained from a man in his 60s with acute or convalescent COVID-19. The chain has TRBV11-2 and TRBJ1-1; D ambiguous. Sequenced material: peripheral blood. DNA for the CDR3: TGTGCCAGCACCCCCCCGGGTACGGGTACTGAAGCTTTCTTT. It yields the protein CASTPPGTGTEAFF.